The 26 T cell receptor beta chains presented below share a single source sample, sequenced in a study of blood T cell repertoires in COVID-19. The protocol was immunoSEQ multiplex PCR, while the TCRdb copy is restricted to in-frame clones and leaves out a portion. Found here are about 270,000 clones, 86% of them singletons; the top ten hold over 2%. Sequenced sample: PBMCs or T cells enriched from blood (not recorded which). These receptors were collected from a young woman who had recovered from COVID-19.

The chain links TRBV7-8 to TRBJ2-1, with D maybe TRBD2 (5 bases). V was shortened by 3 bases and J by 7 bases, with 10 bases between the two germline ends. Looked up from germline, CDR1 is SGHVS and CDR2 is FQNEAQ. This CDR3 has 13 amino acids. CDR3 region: CASSFRGRNEQFF. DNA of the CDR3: TGTGCCAGCAGCTTCCGGGGAAGGAATGAGCAGTTCTTC.

CDR3 in amino acids: CASSGGTLNTEAFF. CDR3 DNA sequence: TGTGCCAGCAGCGGAGGGACGCTGAACACTGAAGCTTTCTTT. The chain links TRBV7-2 to TRBJ1-1; a possible D gene is TRBD1 (5 bases). V was cut by 5 bases and J by 0 bases, with 10 bases left in between. This CDR3 comprises 14 residues. Germline V gene data show CDR1 as SGHTA and CDR2 as FQGNSA.

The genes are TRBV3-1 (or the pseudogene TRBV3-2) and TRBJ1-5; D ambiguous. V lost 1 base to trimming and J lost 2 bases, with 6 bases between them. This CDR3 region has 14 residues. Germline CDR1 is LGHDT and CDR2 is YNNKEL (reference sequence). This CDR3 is CASSQGSGNQPQHF. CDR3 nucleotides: TGTGCCAGCAGCCAAGGGTCAGGCAATCAGCCCCAGCATTTT.

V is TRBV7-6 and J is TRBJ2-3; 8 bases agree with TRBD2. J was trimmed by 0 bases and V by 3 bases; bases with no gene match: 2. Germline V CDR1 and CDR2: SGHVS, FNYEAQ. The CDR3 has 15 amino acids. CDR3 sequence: CASSFTSGSTDTQYF. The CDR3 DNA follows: TGTGCCAGCAGCTTTACTAGCGGCAGCACAGATACGCAGTATTTT.

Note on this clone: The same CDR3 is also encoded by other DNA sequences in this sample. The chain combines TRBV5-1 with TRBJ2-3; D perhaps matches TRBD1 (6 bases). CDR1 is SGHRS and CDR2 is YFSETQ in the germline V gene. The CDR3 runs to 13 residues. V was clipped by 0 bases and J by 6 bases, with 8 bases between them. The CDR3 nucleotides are TGCGCCAGCAGCTTGGGCCAGGGGGATACGCAGTATTTT. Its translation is CASSLGQGDTQYF.

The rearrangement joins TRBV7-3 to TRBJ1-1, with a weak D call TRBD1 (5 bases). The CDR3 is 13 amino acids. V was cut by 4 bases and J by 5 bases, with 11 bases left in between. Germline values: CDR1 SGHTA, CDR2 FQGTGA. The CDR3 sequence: CASSSGGRTEAFF. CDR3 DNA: TGTGCCAGCAGCTCCGGGGGACGGACTGAAGCTTTCTTT.

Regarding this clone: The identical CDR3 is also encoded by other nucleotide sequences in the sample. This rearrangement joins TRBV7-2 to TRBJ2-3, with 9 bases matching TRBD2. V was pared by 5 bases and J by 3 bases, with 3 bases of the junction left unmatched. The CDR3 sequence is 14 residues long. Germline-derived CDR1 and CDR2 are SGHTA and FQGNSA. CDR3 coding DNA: TGTGCCAGCAGCCCAGGACTAGCGACAGATACGCAGTATTTT. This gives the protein CASSPGLATDTQYF.

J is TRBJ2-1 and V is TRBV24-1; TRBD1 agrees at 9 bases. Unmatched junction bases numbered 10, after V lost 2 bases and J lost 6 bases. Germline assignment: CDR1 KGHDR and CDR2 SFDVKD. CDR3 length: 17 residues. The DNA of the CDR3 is TGTGCCACCAGTGATTCCGCCGGACAGGGGATCCTCAATGAGCAGTTCTTC. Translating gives CATSDSAGQGILNEQFF.

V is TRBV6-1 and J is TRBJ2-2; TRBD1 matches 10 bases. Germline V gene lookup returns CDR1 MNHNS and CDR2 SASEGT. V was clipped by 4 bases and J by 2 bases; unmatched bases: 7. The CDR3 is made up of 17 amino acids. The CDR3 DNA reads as TGTGCCAGCAGTGCGGGGACAGGGGATCCCAACACCGGGGAGCTGTTTTTT. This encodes CASSAGTGDPNTGELFF.

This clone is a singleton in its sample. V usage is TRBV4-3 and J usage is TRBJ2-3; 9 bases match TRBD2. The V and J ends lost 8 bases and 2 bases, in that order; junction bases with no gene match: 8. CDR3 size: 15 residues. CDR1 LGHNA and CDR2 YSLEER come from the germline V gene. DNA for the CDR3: TGCGCCAGCGGGGAGGCGGGGGGGTTCACAGATACGCAGTATTTT. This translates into CASGEAGGFTDTQYF.

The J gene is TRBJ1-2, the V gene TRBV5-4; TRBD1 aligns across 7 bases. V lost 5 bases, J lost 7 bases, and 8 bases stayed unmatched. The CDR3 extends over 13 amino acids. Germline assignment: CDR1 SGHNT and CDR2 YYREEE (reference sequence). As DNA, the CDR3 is TGTGCCAGCAGGTCTGACAGGGTGGGTGGCTACACCTTC. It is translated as CASRSDRVGGYTF.

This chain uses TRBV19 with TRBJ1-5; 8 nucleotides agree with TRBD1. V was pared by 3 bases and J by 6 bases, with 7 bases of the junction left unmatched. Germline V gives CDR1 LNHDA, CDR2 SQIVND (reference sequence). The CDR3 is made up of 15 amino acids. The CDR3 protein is CASSITRTGSQPQHF. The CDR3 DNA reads TGTGCCAGTAGTATCACCCGGACAGGGAGTCAGCCCCAGCATTTT.

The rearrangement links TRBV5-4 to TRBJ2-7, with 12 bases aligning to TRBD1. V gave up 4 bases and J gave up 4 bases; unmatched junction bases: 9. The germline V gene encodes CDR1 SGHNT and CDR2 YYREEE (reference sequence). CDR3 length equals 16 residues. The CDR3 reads CASSKYPGQGAYEQYF. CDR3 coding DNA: TGTGCCAGCAGCAAATATCCGGGACAGGGGGCTTACGAGCAGTACTTC.

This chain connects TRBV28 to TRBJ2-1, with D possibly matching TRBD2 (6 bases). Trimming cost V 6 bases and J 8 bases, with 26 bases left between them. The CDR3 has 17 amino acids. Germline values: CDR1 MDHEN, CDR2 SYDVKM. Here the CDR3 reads CASSLPYREPYSDEQFF. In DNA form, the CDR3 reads TGTGCCAGCAGCCTTCCTTACCGGGAGCCCTATTCTGATGAGCAGTTCTTC.

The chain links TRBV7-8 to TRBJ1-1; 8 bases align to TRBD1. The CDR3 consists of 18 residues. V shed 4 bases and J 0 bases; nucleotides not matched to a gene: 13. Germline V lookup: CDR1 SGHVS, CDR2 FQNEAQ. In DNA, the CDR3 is TGTGCCAGCAGCTCCCCCGGACAGGGAAGTACCATGAACACTGAAGCTTTCTTT. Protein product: CASSSPGQGSTMNTEAFF.

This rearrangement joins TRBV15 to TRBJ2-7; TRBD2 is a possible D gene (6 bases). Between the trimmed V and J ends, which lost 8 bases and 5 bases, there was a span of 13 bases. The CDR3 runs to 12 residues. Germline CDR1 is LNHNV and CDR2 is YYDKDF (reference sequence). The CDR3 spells CATDTSPHEQYF. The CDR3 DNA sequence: TGTGCCACCGATACTAGCCCCCACGAGCAGTACTTC.

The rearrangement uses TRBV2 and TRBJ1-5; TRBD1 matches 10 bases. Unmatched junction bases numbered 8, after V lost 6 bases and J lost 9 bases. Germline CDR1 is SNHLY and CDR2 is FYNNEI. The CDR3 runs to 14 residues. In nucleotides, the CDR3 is TGTGCCAGCAGCAGGGACAGGGGAGGTTCGCCCCAGCATTTT. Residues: CASSRDRGGSPQHF. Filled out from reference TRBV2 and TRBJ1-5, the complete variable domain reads EPEVTQTPSHQVTQMGQEVILRCVPISNHLYFYWYRQILGQKVEFLVSFYNNEISEKSEIFDDQFSVERPDGSNFTLKIRSTKLEDSAMYFCASSRDRGGSPQHFGDGTRLSIL.

CDR3: CASSVSRTSGSNEQFF. The DNA for the CDR3 is TGTGCCAGCAGCGTATCTAGGACTAGCGGGAGTAATGAGCAGTTCTTC. J is TRBJ2-1 and V is TRBV9; 13 bases agree with TRBD2. The germline V gene has CDR1 SGDLS and CDR2 YYNGEE. V lost 1 base to trimming and J lost 7 bases; unmatched junction nucleotides: 5. This CDR3 has 16 residues.

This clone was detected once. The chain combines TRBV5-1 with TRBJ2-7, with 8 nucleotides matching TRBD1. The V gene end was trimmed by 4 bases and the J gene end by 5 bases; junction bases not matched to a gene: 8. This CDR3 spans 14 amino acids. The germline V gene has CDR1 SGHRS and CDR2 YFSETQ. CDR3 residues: CASSQQGDTDEQYF. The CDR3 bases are TGCGCCAGCAGCCAACAGGGGGACACTGACGAGCAGTACTTC.

In nucleotides, the CDR3 is TGTGCCAGCAGTGCGGGGGCGGGCACTGAAGCTTTCTTT. It specifies CASSAGAGTEAFF. The J gene is TRBJ1-1, the V gene TRBV27; maybe TRBD1 (6 bases). V lost 5 bases to trimming and J lost 4 bases, with 11 bases between them. In germline, CDR1 is MNHEY, CDR2 SMNVEV (reference sequence). CDR3 length: 13 amino acids.

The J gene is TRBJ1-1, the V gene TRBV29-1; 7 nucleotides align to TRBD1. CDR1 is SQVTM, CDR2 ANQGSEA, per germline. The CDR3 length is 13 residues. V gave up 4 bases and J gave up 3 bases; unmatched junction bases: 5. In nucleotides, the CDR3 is TGCAGCGTTGTAAGGCAGGGGGACACTGAAGCTTTCTTT. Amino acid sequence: CSVVRQGDTEAFF.

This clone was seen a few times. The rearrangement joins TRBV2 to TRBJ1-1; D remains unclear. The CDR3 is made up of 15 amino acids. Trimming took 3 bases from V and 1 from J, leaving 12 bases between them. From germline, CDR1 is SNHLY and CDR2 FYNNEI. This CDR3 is CASSDRQRENTEAFF. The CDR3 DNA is TGTGCCAGCAGTGACCGCCAACGGGAGAACACTGAAGCTTTCTTT.

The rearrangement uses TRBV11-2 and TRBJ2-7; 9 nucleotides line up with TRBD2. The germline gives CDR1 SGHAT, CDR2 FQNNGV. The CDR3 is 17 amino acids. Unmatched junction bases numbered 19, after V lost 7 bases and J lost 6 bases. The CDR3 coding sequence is TGTGCCAGCACCACGCGGGGGGGGAGACAGGGTGGATTCGAGCAGTACTTC. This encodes CASTTRGGRQGGFEQYF. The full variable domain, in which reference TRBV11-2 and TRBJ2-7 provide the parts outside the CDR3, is EAGVAQSPRYKIIEKRQSVAFWCNPISGHATLYWYQQILGQGPKLLIQFQNNGVVDDSQLPKDRFSAERLKGVDSTLKIQPAKLEDSAVYLCASTTRGGRQGGFEQYFGPGTRLTVT.

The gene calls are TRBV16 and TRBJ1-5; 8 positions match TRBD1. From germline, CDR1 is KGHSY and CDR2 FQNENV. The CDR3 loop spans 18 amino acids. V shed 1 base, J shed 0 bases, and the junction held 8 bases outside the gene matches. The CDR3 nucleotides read TGTGCCAGCAGCCAATTGGGACAGGCACTAAATAGCAATCAGCCCCAGCATTTT. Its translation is CASSQLGQALNSNQPQHF.

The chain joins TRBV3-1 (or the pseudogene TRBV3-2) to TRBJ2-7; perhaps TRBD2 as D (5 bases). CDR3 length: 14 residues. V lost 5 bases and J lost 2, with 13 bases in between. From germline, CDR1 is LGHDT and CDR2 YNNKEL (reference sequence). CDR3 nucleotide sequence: TGTGCCAGCAGCGGAATGGGTAGCGCCTACGAGCAGTACTTC. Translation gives CASSGMGSAYEQYF.

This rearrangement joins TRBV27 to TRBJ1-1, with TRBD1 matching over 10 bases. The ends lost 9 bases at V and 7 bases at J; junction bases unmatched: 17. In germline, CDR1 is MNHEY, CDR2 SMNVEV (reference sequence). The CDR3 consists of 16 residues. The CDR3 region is CASTGHWTGGRVEAFF. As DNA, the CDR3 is TGTGCCAGTACAGGTCATTGGACAGGGGGTAGGGTTGAAGCTTTCTTT.